These 18 T cell receptor beta chains originate from one sample sequenced in a study of CD8 T cells in Susac syndrome. Reverse transcription used about 0.45 to 1 ug RNA and random hexamers. TCRdb processed the immunoSEQ multiplex PCR reads anew with MiXCR; each CDR3 protein has one entry. Seen here are 150,000 to 190,000 distinct CDR3 sequences, approximately 93% observed once, and the top ten hold about 0.19%. Sequenced input: CD8+ T cells from PBMCs. All receptors derive from a human donor with multiple sclerosis.

Only one count was recorded for this clonotype. The chain recombines TRBV2 with TRBJ1-2, with TRBD1 matching over 10 bases. This CDR3 has 15 amino acids. Germline assignment: CDR1 SNHLY and CDR2 FYNNEI. The V and J ends lost 5 bases and 6 bases, in that order; junction bases with no gene match: 9. CDR3 protein: CASSYRQGAADGYTF. CDR3 DNA: TGTGCCAGCAGTTATCGACAGGGGGCTGCGGATGGCTACACCTTC.

The chain is built from TRBV4-1 and TRBJ1-1, with D possibly being TRBD1 (5 bases). The CDR3 is 15 residues long. Germline V gives CDR1 MGHRA, CDR2 YSYEKL. V was shortened by 1 base and J by 7 bases, with 16 bases between the two germline ends. In DNA, the CDR3 is TGCGCCAGCAGCCAAGTTGTGGGGCAGAAAGATGAAGCTTTCTTT. It translates to CASSQVVGQKDEAFF.

The gene calls are TRBV7-9 and TRBJ2-1; no definite D call. Between the trimmed V and J ends, which lost 6 bases and 10 bases, there was a span of 16 bases. Germline assignment: CDR1 SEHNR and CDR2 FQNEAQ (reference sequence). The CDR3 contains 13 residues. CDR3: CASRPALGPEQFF. The CDR3 DNA reads TGTGCCAGCAGGCCTGCCCTCGGCCCCGAGCAGTTCTTC.

In its sample, this clonotype was seen once. V and J are TRBV30 and TRBJ2-5; the D is unclear. Per germline, CDR1 GTSNPN and CDR2 SVGIG (reference sequence). Trimming left V 2 bases short and J 5 bases short, with 12 bases between. This CDR3 spans 13 amino acids. In DNA, the CDR3 is TGTGCCTGGAGTCTAAGTGCCCTGGAGACCCAGTACTTC. Residues: CAWSLSALETQYF.

This chain connects TRBV19 to TRBJ1-5; tentative D call: TRBD1 (5 bases). V lost 1 base and J lost 4, with 11 bases in between. The CDR3 has 15 amino acids. CDR1 LNHDA and CDR2 SQIVND come from the germline V gene (reference sequence). The CDR3 sequence: CASSIARRANQPQHF. The DNA of the CDR3 is TGTGCCAGTAGTATAGCGCGCAGGGCGAATCAGCCCCAGCATTTT.

The gene calls are TRBV19 and TRBJ2-7, with no clear D. This CDR3 region has 12 residues. Trimming took 8 bases from V and 3 from J, leaving 11 bases between them. Germline CDR1 LNHDA, CDR2 SQIVND (reference sequence). The CDR3 loop is CASSPGNYEQYF. CDR3 coding DNA: TGTGCCAGTTCCCCTGGTAACTACGAGCAGTACTTC.

This clonotype was seen a single time. The chain carries TRBV12-3 or TRBV12-4 and TRBJ1-2; D not certain. This CDR3 is 9 amino acids long. V shed 10 bases and J shed 14 bases, with 14 bases lying between them. The CDR3 loop is CATGPASTF. As DNA, the CDR3 is TGTGCCACAGGACCTGCGTCGACCTTC.

This clonotype has a single count. V usage is TRBV27 and J usage is TRBJ1-2; tentative D call: TRBD1 (5 bases). This CDR3 contains 14 residues. V lost 5 bases to trimming and J lost 7 bases, with 17 bases between them. The V gene's germline CDR1 is MNHEY and CDR2 SMNVEV (reference sequence). The CDR3 sequence: CASSKTPTVTGYTF. The CDR3, as DNA: TGTGCCAGCAGTAAGACCCCGACAGTAACTGGCTACACCTTC.

This clonotype was found once. CDR3 residues: CASSRRGTGYNEQFF. CDR3 nucleotide sequence: TGTGCCAGCAGCCGTCGAGGGACAGGCTACAATGAGCAGTTCTTC. This rearrangement joins TRBV14 to TRBJ2-1; 8 bases are shared with TRBD1. V was clipped by 4 bases and J by 3 bases; unmatched bases: 5. Germline V gene lookup returns CDR1 SGHDN and CDR2 FVKESK. This CDR3 is built from 15 residues.

The gene calls are TRBV7-9 and TRBJ1-1, with D perhaps TRBD1 (6 bases). V lost 6 bases to trimming and J lost 1 base, with 15 bases between them. The length of the CDR3 is 15 residues. CDR1 and CDR2 from the germline V gene are SEHNR and FQNEAQ (reference sequence). CDR3 nucleotide sequence: TGTGCCAGCAGAACCTCACAGGGTGCGAACACTGAAGCTTTCTTT. Encoded protein: CASRTSQGANTEAFF.

To note about this clonotype: One end of the junction does not line up with germline, which may come from a read error. The V and J genes are TRBV12-5 and TRBJ2-3, with D perhaps matching TRBD1 (6 bases). Germline CDR1 reads LGHNT; CDR2 reads FRNRAP. The CDR3 runs 15 residues. DNA for the CDR3: TGTGCTAGTGTTTTGGGGCCTCTCAGGGGAGACACGCAGTATTTT. Protein: CASVLGPLRGDTQYF.

A single count supports this clonotype. The chain combines TRBV30 with TRBJ1-2; 8 bases are a match to TRBD1. The CDR3 is made up of 15 amino acids. Germline V lookup: CDR1 GTSNPN, CDR2 SVGIG (reference sequence). With V trimmed by 3 bases and J by 10 bases, 16 bases remained unmatched. The CDR3 sequence is CAWSLPLGTGEAYTF. CDR3 coding DNA: TGTGCCTGGAGCCTTCCTTTGGGGACAGGAGAGGCCTACACCTTC. Using reference TRBV30 and TRBJ1-2 for the parts outside the CDR3, the full variable domain is SQTIHQWPATLVQPVGSPLSLECTVEGTSNPNLYWYRQAAGRGLQLLFYSVGIGQISSEVPQNLSASRPQDRQFILSSKKLLLSDSGFYLCAWSLPLGTGEAYTFGSGTRLTVV.

V usage is TRBV12-3 or TRBV12-4 and J usage is TRBJ2-2, with D perhaps TRBD1 (6 bases). V shed 8 bases and J shed 3 bases, with 13 bases lying between them. This CDR3 contains 14 residues. The CDR3 nucleotides read TGTGCCAGCCAAGGGGGTTGGTACACCGGGGAGCTGTTTTTT. It yields the protein CASQGGWYTGELFF.

V and J are TRBV25-1 and TRBJ2-2, with TRBD2 matching over 7 bases. V was clipped by 4 bases and J by 6 bases; unmatched bases: 2. The CDR3 sequence is 13 residues long. Germline loops: CDR1 MGHDK, CDR2 SYGVNS. CDR3 in DNA: TGTGCCAGCAGTGCCGGACTAGCCGGGGAGCTGTTTTTT. Amino acids: CASSAGLAGELFF. The full variable domain, its missing parts supplied by reference TRBV25-1 and TRBJ2-2, is EADIYQTPRYLVIGTGKKITLECSQTMGHDKMYWYQQDPGMELHLIHYSYGVNSTEKGDLSSESTVSRIRTEHFPLTLESARPSHTSQYLCASSAGLAGELFFGEGSRLTVL.

This clonotype has only one observation. V gene TRBV6-5 combines with J gene TRBJ2-1; TRBD2 matches 7 bases. Germline CDR1 and CDR2: MNHEY and SVGAGI. The trim removed 4 bases at V and 4 bases at J, leaving 4 bases unmatched. The CDR3 extends over 14 amino acids. This CDR3 is CASSFREGYNEQFF. The CDR3 DNA reads as TGTGCCAGCAGTTTCAGGGAGGGGTACAATGAGCAGTTCTTC.

This chain uses TRBV3-1 with TRBJ2-4, with a weak D call TRBD2 (6 bases). The germline gives CDR1 LGHDT, CDR2 YNNKEL (reference sequence). This CDR3 is 17 amino acids long. The V gene lost 1 base and the J gene lost 3 bases, with 16 bases spanning the gap. CDR3 loop: CASSQVAGGAGKNIQYF. The CDR3 region has the DNA TGTGCCAGCAGCCAAGTGGCTGGCGGGGCAGGCAAAAACATTCAGTACTTC.

The gene calls are TRBV27 and TRBJ1-6; 9 bases align to TRBD1. CDR3 size: 15 residues. After removal of 6 bases from V and 8 bases from J, the junction contained 8 bases not matched to a gene. The germline V gene encodes CDR1 MNHEY and CDR2 SMNVEV (reference sequence). The CDR3 DNA reads as TGTGCCAGCAGCTCCCGGGACAGGGTTCATTCACCCCTCCACTTT. Translating gives CASSSRDRVHSPLHF.

The V gene is TRBV23-1, the J gene TRBJ2-3; D perhaps matches TRBD1 (6 bases). TRBV23-1 belongs to the ORF category, with a function that is uncertain. This CDR3 spans 17 amino acids. V was shortened by 2 bases and J by 6 bases, with 21 bases between the two germline ends. The CDR3 loop reads CASSQPPGHLKVDTQYF. In nucleotides, the CDR3 is TGCGCCAGCAGTCAACCTCCGGGACACCTAAAGGTGGATACGCAGTATTTT.